This T cell receptor beta chain was captured in a study of blood T cell repertoires in COVID-19. TCRdb's copy holds only in-frame clones and misses some; the assay was immunoSEQ multiplex PCR. The sample contains some 150,000 clones, about four fifths of which appear only once. This clone has only one observation. The source is a man between 40 and 49 years old who had recovered from COVID-19. Sequenced input: peripheral blood.

The CDR3 loop reads CASSRTGTGGIEQYF. The CDR3 DNA reads as TGTGCCAGTAGTAGAACCGGGACAGGGGGCATCGAGCAGTACTTC. The genes are TRBV19 and TRBJ2-7, with 12 bases that match TRBD1. V lost 4 bases, J lost 6 bases, and 7 bases stayed unmatched. Looked up from germline, CDR1 is LNHDA and CDR2 is SQIVND (reference sequence). The CDR3 consists of 15 residues.